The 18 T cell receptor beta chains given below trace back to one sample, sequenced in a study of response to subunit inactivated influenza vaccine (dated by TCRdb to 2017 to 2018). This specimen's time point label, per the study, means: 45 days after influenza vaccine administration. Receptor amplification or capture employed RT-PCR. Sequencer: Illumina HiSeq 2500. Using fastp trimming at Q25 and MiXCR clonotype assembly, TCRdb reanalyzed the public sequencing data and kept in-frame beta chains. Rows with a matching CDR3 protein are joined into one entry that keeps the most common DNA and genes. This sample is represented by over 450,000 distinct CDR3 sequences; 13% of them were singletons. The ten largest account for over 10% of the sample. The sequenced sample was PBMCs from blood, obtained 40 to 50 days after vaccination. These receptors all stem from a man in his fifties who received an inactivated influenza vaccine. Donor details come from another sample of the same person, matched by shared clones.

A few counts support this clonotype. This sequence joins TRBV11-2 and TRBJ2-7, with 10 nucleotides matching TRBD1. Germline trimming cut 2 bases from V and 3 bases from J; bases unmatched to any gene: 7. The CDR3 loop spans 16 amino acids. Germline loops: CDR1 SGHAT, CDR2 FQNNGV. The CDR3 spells CASSLWGWTGGYEQYF. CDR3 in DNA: TGTGCCAGCAGCTTATGGGGGTGGACAGGGGGCTACGAGCAGTACTTC.

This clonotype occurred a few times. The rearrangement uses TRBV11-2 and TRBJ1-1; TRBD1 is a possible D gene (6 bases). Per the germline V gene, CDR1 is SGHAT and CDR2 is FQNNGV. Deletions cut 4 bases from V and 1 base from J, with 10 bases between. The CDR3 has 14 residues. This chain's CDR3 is CASSSHRENTEAFF. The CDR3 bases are TGTGCCAGCAGCTCGCACAGGGAGAACACTGAAGCTTTCTTT.

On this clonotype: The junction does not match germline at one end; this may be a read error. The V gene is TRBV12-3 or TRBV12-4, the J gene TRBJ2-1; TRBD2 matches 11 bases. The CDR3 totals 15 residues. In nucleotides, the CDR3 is TGTGCCAGCAGGTTAGCGGGAGGGCTCTACAATGAGCAGTTCTTC. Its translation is CASRLAGGLYNEQFF.

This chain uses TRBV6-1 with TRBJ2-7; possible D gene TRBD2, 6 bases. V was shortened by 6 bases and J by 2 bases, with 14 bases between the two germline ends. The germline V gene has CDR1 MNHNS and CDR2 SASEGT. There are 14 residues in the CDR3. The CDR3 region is CASRGGAVPYEQYF. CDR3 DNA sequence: TGTGCCAGCAGGGGGGGAGCGGTTCCCTACGAGCAGTACTTC.

CDR3 loop: CAWSVPPGGEFF. Written as DNA, the CDR3 is TGTGCCTGGAGTGTACCCCCGGGCGGGGAGTTCTTC. The chain employs TRBV30 and TRBJ2-1; D is possibly TRBD2 (6 bases). CDR3 length: 12 residues. Per germline, CDR1 GTSNPN and CDR2 SVGIG (reference sequence). The V and J ends lost 0 bases and 14 bases respectively, with 14 bases between them.

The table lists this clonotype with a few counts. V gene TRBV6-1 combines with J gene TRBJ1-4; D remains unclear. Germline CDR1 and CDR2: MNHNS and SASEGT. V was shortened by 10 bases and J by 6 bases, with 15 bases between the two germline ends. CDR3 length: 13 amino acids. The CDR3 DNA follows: TGTGCCACAAAAAGAGGGTCGGATGAAAAACTGTTTTTT. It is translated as CATKRGSDEKLFF.

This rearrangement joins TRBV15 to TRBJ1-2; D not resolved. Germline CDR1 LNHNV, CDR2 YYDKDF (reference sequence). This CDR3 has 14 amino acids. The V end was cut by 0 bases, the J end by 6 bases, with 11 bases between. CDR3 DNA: TGTGCCACCAGCAGAGAATCGGGGAAAGATGGCTACACCTTC. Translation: CATSRESGKDGYTF.

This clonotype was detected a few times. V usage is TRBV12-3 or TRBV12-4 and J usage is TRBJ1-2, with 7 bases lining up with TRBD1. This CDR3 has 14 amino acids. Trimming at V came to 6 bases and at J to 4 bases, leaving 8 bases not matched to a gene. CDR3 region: CASRGQAASYGYTF. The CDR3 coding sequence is TGTGCCAGCAGAGGACAGGCAGCGAGCTATGGCTACACCTTC.

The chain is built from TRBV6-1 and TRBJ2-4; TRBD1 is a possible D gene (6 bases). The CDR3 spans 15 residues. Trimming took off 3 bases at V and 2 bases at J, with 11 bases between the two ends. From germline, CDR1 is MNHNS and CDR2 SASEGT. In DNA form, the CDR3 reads TGTGCCAGCAGTGAGAGGACAGCTACCAAAAACATTCAGTACTTC. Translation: CASSERTATKNIQYF.

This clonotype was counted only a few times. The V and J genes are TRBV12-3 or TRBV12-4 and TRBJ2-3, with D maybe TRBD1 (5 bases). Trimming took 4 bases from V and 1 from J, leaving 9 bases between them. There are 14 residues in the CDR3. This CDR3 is CASSWGYRTDTQYF. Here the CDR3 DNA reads TGTGCCAGCAGTTGGGGCTACCGCACAGATACGCAGTATTTT.

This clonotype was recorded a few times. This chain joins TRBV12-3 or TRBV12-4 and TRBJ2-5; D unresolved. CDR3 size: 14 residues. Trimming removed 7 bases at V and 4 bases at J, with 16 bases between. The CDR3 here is CASTPAGLGETQYF. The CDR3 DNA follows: TGTGCCAGCACTCCAGCTGGGCTAGGAGAGACCCAGTACTTC.

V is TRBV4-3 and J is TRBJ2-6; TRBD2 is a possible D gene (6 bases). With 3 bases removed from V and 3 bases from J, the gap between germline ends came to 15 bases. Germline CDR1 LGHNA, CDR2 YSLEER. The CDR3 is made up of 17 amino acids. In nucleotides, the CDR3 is TGCGCCAGCAGCCAGGACCCGGCGGGATATGGGGCCAACGTCCTGACTTTC. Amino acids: CASSQDPAGYGANVLTF.

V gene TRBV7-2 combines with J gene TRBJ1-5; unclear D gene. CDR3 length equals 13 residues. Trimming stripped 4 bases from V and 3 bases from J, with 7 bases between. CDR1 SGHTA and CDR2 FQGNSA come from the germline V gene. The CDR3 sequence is CASSSYTNQPQHF. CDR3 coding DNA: TGTGCCAGCAGCTCCTACACCAATCAGCCCCAGCATTTT.

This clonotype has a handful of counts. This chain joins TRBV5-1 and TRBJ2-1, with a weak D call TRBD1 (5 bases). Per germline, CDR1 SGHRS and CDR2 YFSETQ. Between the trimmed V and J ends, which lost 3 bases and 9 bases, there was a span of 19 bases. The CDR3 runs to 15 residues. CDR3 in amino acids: CASSSVVFQGREQFF. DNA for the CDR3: TGCGCCAGCAGCTCAGTGGTTTTTCAGGGTCGTGAGCAGTTCTTC.

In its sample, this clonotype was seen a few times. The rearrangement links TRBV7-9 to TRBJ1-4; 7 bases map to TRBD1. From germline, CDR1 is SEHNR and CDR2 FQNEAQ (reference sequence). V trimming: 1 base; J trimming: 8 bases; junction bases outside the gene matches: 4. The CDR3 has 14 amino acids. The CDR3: CASSLGQGREKLFF. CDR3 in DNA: TGTGCCAGCAGCTTAGGACAGGGCCGGGAAAAACTGTTTTTT.

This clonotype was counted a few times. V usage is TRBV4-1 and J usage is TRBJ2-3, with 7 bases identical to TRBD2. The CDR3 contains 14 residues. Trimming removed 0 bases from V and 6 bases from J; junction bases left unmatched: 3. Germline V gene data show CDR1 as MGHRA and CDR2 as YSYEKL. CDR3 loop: CASSQEAGRDTQYF. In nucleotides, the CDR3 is TGCGCCAGCAGCCAAGAAGCGGGGCGGGATACGCAGTATTTT.

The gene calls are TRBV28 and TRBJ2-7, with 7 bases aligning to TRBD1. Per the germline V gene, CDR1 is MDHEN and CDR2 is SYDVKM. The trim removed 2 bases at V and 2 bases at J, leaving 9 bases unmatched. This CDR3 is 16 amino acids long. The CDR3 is CASSLMWDSQPYEQYF. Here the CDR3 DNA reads TGTGCCAGCAGTTTAATGTGGGACAGCCAACCCTACGAGCAGTACTTC.

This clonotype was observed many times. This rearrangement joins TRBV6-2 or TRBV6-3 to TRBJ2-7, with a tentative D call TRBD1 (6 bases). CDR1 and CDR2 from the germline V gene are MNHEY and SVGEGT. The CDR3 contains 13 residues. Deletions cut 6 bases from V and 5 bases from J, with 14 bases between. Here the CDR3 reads CASSYDRIDEQYF. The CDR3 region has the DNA TGTGCCAGCAGCTATGACAGGATCGACGAGCAGTACTTC.